Listed below are T cell receptor beta chains from one sample, sequenced in a study of blood T cell repertoires in COVID-19. Clones were read by immunoSEQ multiplex PCR, and TCRdb kept only the in-frame ones, dropping some. The data contain 200,000 to 250,000 clones, about 86% of them singletons. Specimen: PBMCs or T cells enriched from blood (not recorded which). The receptors stem from a woman younger than 45 who had been exposed to COVID-19. Each CDR3 is given with its conserved first and last residue. A D gene is named only where the DNA matches it firmly. Size is stated for part of the rows, as once, few or many counts, or as a class when the clone is expanded.

v_call,clone_size,j_call,d_call,cdr3_nt,cdr3_aa
TRBV5-8,NA,TRBJ2-3,NA,TGTGCCAGCAGCCCTTCAGGGGATACGCAGTATTTT,CASSPSGDTQYF
TRBV5-6,NA,TRBJ1-6,TRBD1,TGTGCCAGCAGCCTCCAATACGGACAGGGAGAAAGGACACCCCTCCACTTT,CASSLQYGQGERTPLHF
TRBV6-5,NA,TRBJ1-2,TRBD1,TGTGCCAGCAGTACCGGGACAGACTATGGCTACACCTTC,CASSTGTDYGYTF
TRBV24-1,NA,TRBJ1-5,NA,TGTGCCACTAGGAAAGGCAGGGATAGCAATCAGCCCCAGCATTTT,CATRKGRDSNQPQHF
TRBV18,NA,TRBJ1-5,NA,TGTGCCAGCTCACCAGGGGCAGGAGATAGCAATCAGCCCCAGCATTTT,CASSPGAGDSNQPQHF
TRBV2,NA,TRBJ2-7,TRBD1,TGTGCCAGCGGGGTCGGACAGGGCATCCCAGCCCTAATAAGGCAGTACTTC,CASGVGQGIPALIRQYF
TRBV15,few,TRBJ1-2,NA,TGTGCCACCAGCAGAGGTGAGGAGAGGTACTATGGCTACACCTTC,CATSRGEERYYGYTF
TRBV30,NA,TRBJ1-5,NA,TGTGCCTGGAGTGCGAACGGGTATAGCAATCAGCCCCAGCATTTT,CAWSANGYSNQPQHF
TRBV7-2,NA,TRBJ2-7,TRBD2,TGTGCCAGCAGCTTTTTGTCTGGGGGGGCCTACGAGCAGTACTTC,CASSFLSGGAYEQYF
TRBV4-1,NA,TRBJ2-7,TRBD1,TGCGCCAGCAGCCTCGGACAGGGCCCTGGCGAGCAGTACTTC,CASSLGQGPGEQYF
TRBV25-1,NA,TRBJ1-2,NA,TGTGCCAGCAGTGATGTGGGACTATTCTATGGCTACACCTTC,CASSDVGLFYGYTF
TRBV30,NA,TRBJ1-5,NA,TGTGCCTGGAAACCGCAGGGGACTAGGAGCAATCAGCCCCAGCATTTT,CAWKPQGTRSNQPQHF
TRBV2,NA,TRBJ2-7,NA,TGTGCCAGCAGACTCGGGTGGGAGCAGTACTTC,CASRLGWEQYF
TRBV6-5,NA,TRBJ2-3,TRBD1,TGTGCCAGCAGCCGGGACAGGGGGATCGCAGATACGCAGTATTTT,CASSRDRGIADTQYF
TRBV7-3,NA,TRBJ2-3,NA,TGTGCCAGCAGCCTCCCCGGGACTCCGAATACGCAGTATTTT,CASSLPGTPNTQYF
TRBV20-1,NA,TRBJ1-1,NA,TGCAGTGCTAGTAAACAGATTGGCACTGAAGCTTTCTTT,CSASKQIGTEAFF
TRBV2,NA,TRBJ2-1,TRBD2,TGTGCCAGCAGTTACCATGGACTAGCGGGGGGGTCACGGGAGCAGTTCTTC,CASSYHGLAGGSREQFF
TRBV30,NA,TRBJ1-1,TRBD1,TGTGCGTGCAACAGGGGGGGAAACACTGAAGCTTTCTTT,CACNRGGNTEAFF
TRBV3-1/TRBV3-2,NA,TRBJ2-2,NA,TGTGCCAGCAGAAAAGACAGGGAGGTTTGGGACACCGGGGAGCTGTTTTTT,CASRKDREVWDTGELFF
TRBV4-2,NA,TRBJ1-4,TRBD1,TGTGCCAGCAGCCCCGACAGGGGGAAAGTGTTAGGTGAAAAACTGTTTTTT,CASSPDRGKVLGEKLFF
TRBV19,NA,TRBJ2-7,TRBD1,TGTGCCAGTAGGGACCAGGGGGCCACCTACGAGCAGTACTTC,CASRDQGATYEQYF
TRBV20-1,NA,TRBJ1-1,NA,TGCAGTGCTAGTCCCCGAGCGGGGAACACTGAAGCTTTCTTT,CSASPRAGNTEAFF
TRBV7-2,NA,TRBJ1-2,NA,TGTGCCAGCAGCTCTCAGGGTAGGGGTGGCTACACCTTC,CASSSQGRGGYTF
TRBV3-1/TRBV3-2,NA,TRBJ1-6,TRBD1,TGTGCCAGCAGCCTCGGGACAGATATTCGGCCCCTCCACTTT,CASSLGTDIRPLHF
TRBV3-1/TRBV3-2,NA,TRBJ1-2,NA,TGTGCCAGCAGCCAAGATGGGGGGGGTTCAGACGGCTATGGCTACACCTTC,CASSQDGGGSDGYGYTF